The present T cell receptor beta chain was sequenced within a study of cytomegalovirus exposure and HLA in healthy donors. General observations from the study: Most TCR sequences showed up rarely, but some public TCRs showed up in many donors. According to a later analysis, TCR clusters from the first cohort tended to co-occur in the 100 to 150 validation repertoires.

Separate from the approximately 670-subject first cohort was the approximately 120-subject validation cohort, to which the donors belonged. As to this clone: Its antigen is unidentified.

The assay was immunoSEQ multiplex PCR, and TCRdb's table has in-frame clones only and misses some. The profile shows some 110,000 clones, just under 95% of them singletons. Trimming took 5 bases from V and 5 from J, leaving 22 bases between them. This CDR3 has 15 residues. Germline V CDR1 and CDR2: GTSNPN, SVGIG (reference sequence). Sequencing used PBMCs. The V and J genes are TRBV30 and TRBJ2-7, with D possibly TRBD2 on 6 matching bases. The source of this sequence is a woman younger than 30 in good health and CMV-seronegative. Here the CDR3 reads CAWARGLGRNHEQYF. The CDR3 DNA is TGTGCCTGGGCGAGGGGACTTGGGAGAAATCACGAGCAGTACTTC. The full variable domain, completed using reference TRBV30 and TRBJ2-7, is SQTIHQWPATLVQPVGSPLSLECTVEGTSNPNLYWYRQAAGRGLQLLFYSVGIGQISSEVPQNLSASRPQDRQFILSSKKLLLSDSGFYLCAWARGLGRNHEQYFGPGTRLTVT.